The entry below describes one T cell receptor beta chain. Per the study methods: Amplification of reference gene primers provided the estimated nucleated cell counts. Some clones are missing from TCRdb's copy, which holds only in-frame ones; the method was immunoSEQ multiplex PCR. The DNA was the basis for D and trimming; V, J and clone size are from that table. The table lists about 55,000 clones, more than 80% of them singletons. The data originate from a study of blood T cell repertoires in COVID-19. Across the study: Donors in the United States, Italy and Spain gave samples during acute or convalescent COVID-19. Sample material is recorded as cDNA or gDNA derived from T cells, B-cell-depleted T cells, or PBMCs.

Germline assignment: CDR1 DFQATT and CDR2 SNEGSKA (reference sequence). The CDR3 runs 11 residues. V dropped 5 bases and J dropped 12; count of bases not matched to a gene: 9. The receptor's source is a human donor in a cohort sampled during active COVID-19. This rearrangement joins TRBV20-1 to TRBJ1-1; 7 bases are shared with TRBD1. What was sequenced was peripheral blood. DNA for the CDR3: TGCAGTGCTCGGCGAGGGACAGCGCCTTTCTTT. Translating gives CSARRGTAPFF.